This TCR beta chain comes out of a study of T cell repertoires in aging, cancer and after chemotherapy. This clonotype was seen once. TCR beta rearrangements were amplified from peripheral blood genomic DNA. A mixed TRB-A/B primer pool amplified rearranged TRB by multiplex touch-down PCR. MiXCR, run by TCRdb on the multiplex PCR reads, gives a single entry per CDR3 protein. The sample has 250 to 300 distinct CDR3 sequences; roughly 30% are singletons. Germline CDR1 reads MNHNY; CDR2 reads SVGAGI (reference sequence). V shed 5 bases, J shed 5 bases, and the junction held 8 bases outside the gene matches. The CDR3 covers 14 residues.

The sequenced sample was blood. The V call is TRBV6-6, the J call TRBJ2-7; 8 positions agree with TRBD2. This clonotype originated in a human donor in good health. The CDR3 loop is CASSPASGSHEQYF. CDR3 nucleotide sequence: TGTGCCAGCAGTCCAGCCAGCGGGAGCCACGAGCAGTACTTC.